This T cell receptor (beta chain) came from a study of control samples from healthy donors and cancer patients. Method: immunoSEQ multiplex PCR; TCRdb's copy keeps in-frame clones and lacks some. Of roughly 170,000 clones listed, more than 90% were seen once; the top ten hold roughly 2.1%. V lost 5 bases and J 2 bases, leaving 13 bases between the germline ends. The CDR3 length is 14 residues. Germline-derived CDR1 and CDR2 are SGHNT and YYREEE (reference sequence). The sample was blood. V usage is TRBV5-4 and J usage is TRBJ1-1; a weak D match, TRBD1 (5 bases). The sequence came from a woman aged 40 to 50 in good health. The CDR3 nucleotides are TGTGCCAGCAGGCCTTGGGGGGTTAACACTGAAGCTTTCTTT. Its translation: CASRPWGVNTEAFF.